This T cell receptor (beta chain) was documented in a study of OX40 agonist ivuxolimab in advanced cancers. Study in general: Every 2 weeks, patients received ivuxolimab intravenously, dosed at 0.01 to 10 mg/kg. The study, taken as a whole, reports: Partial responders dosed at 0.1-3.0 mg/kg displayed clonal expansion ranking among the lowest. More expanded clones were found, on average, in CD8+ than in CD4+ T cells.

With regard to this clone: Its antigen remains unidentified.

The assay was immunoSEQ multiplex PCR, and TCRdb's table has in-frame clones only and misses some. Altogether approximately 90,000 clones are present, around 87% being singletons, with the ten largest covering about 4%. The clonotype comes from an adult with an advanced solid tumor such as melanoma, head and neck, liver or kidney cancer. The sequences come from CD4+ or CD8+ T cells sorted from blood, collected in a trial of the OX40 agonist ivuxolimab.

The CDR3, as DNA: TGTGCCAGCAGCTTTTCCGGGAGGCAGAACACTGAAGCTTTCTTT. Translation gives CASSFSGRQNTEAFF. The rearrangement links TRBV11-3 to TRBJ1-1, with no clear D. The CDR3 covers 15 residues. Germline V CDR1 and CDR2: SGHNT, YENEEA. The germline V and J ends were trimmed by 3 bases and 1 base, with 12 bases remaining between them.